The 20 T cell receptor beta chains reported below all come from one sample, sequenced in a study of cytomegalovirus exposure and HLA in healthy donors. The PCR used 60 Vbeta and 13 Jbeta primers. The table came from immunoSEQ multiplex PCR; TCRdb's copy has only in-frame clones and leaves some out. Of 99,000 or so clones in the sample, about four fifths are singletons; the top ten hold about 3.5%. Material: PBMCs. These receptors all come from a male donor in good health and CMV-seropositive.

This clone was seen only once. The chain has TRBV5-1 and TRBJ2-5, with 7 nucleotides matching TRBD1. Germline V gene lookup returns CDR1 SGHRS and CDR2 YFSETQ. With 2 bases clipped from V and 1 base from J, the junction kept 2 bases outside the gene matches. This CDR3 is built from 14 residues. CDR3 amino acids: CASSFDRAQETQYF. The CDR3 DNA reads TGCGCCAGCAGCTTCGACAGGGCCCAAGAGACCCAGTACTTC. The full variable domain, rest sourced from reference TRBV5-1 and TRBJ2-5, is KAGVTQTPRYLIKTRGQQVTLSCSPISGHRSVSWYQQTPGQGLQFLFEYFSETQRNKGNFPGRFSGRQFSNSRSEMNVSTLELGDSALYLCASSFDRAQETQYFGPGTRLLVL.

The V and J genes are TRBV5-1 and TRBJ1-6; 7 bases align to TRBD1. The length of the CDR3 is 14 residues. Trimming at V came to 5 bases and at J to 5 bases, leaving 4 bases not matched to a gene. Germline V lookup: CDR1 SGHRS, CDR2 YFSETQ. This CDR3 reads CASRVGQNNSPLHF. As DNA, the CDR3 is TGCGCCAGCAGGGTGGGACAGAATAATTCACCCCTCCACTTT.

The sample holds a few counts of this clone. In DNA form, the CDR3 reads TGCGCCAGCAGCTCCGGGGGATCTGAAGCTTTCTTT. Translation: CASSSGGSEAFF. The J gene is TRBJ1-1, the V gene TRBV5-1; a possible D gene is TRBD1 (5 bases). CDR1 and CDR2 (germline): SGHRS, YFSETQ. V was pared by 3 bases and J by 6 bases, with 9 bases between. The CDR3 sequence is 12 residues long.

V is TRBV11-2 and J is TRBJ1-1; weak D call: TRBD1 (5 bases). Trimming pared 7 bases from V and 1 base from J, leaving 16 bases between. The germline V gene has CDR1 SGHAT and CDR2 FQNNGV. The CDR3 is made up of 15 amino acids. The chain's CDR3 is CASNMAGARNTEAFF. The DNA of the CDR3 is TGTGCCAGCAACATGGCTGGGGCGAGGAACACTGAAGCTTTCTTT.

This clone was detected only once. The chain couples TRBV7-2 to TRBJ1-5; TRBD1 matches at 9 bases. Germline CDR1 SGHTA, CDR2 FQGNSA. The CDR3 runs to 18 residues. After removal of 2 bases from V and 0 bases from J, the junction contained 8 bases not matched to a gene. The CDR3 here is CASSLRGQGPFSNQPQHF. In nucleotides, the CDR3 is TGTGCCAGCAGCTTAAGAGGACAGGGGCCTTTTAGCAATCAGCCCCAGCATTTT.

The chain recombines TRBV7-2 with TRBJ2-1, with 12 positions matching TRBD2. CDR1 and CDR2 from the germline V gene are SGHTA and FQGNSA. This CDR3 is 16 amino acids long. J gave up 9 bases and V 4 bases, and 10 bases lay outside the gene matches. The DNA for the CDR3 is TGTGCCAGCAGCTCCCCGCTAGCGGGGGGGCGGCGTGAGCAGTTCTTC. Protein: CASSSPLAGGRREQFF. Using reference TRBV7-2 and TRBJ2-1 for the parts outside the CDR3, the full variable domain is GAGVSQSPSNKVTEKGKDVELRCDPISGHTALYWYRQSLGQGLEFLIYFQGNSAPDKSGLPSDRFSAERTGGSVSTLTIQRTQQEDSAVYLCASSSPLAGGRREQFFGPGTRLTVL.

This clone was observed a single time. The chain employs TRBV5-1 and TRBJ1-4, with D perhaps matching TRBD1 (5 bases). The germline V gene has CDR1 SGHRS and CDR2 YFSETQ. The CDR3 is 16 residues long. The germline V and J ends were trimmed by 0 bases and 6 bases, with 15 bases remaining between them. The CDR3 sequence: CASSLGVGGTDEKLFF. CDR3 bases: TGCGCCAGCAGCTTGGGGGTCGGAGGGACGGATGAAAAACTGTTTTTT.

This clone was seen a handful of times. The V call is TRBV19, the J call TRBJ2-3, with D possibly being TRBD2 (7 bases). The germline V and J ends were trimmed by 0 bases and 3 bases, with 16 bases remaining between them. Germline V gene sequence: CDR1 LNHDA, CDR2 SQIVND (reference sequence). The CDR3 totals 17 residues. This CDR3 is CASSIEGRGVRTDTQYF. Written as DNA, the CDR3 is TGTGCCAGTAGTATAGAGGGGAGGGGGGTTAGAACAGATACGCAGTATTTT.

This clone has only one observation. V gene TRBV19 combines with J gene TRBJ1-5; 10 bases fit TRBD1. V gave up 4 bases and J gave up 1 base; unmatched junction bases: 7. The CDR3 has 17 residues. Germline V gene lookup returns CDR1 LNHDA and CDR2 SQIVND (reference sequence). The CDR3 DNA is TGTGCCAGTAGTACGGGACAGGGGTTGTTAAGCAATCAGCCCCAGCATTTT. Protein: CASSTGQGLLSNQPQHF.

The chain carries TRBV5-1 and TRBJ2-5, with D perhaps TRBD2 (5 bases). CDR3 size: 11 residues. From germline, CDR1 is SGHRS and CDR2 YFSETQ. V was clipped by 4 bases and J by 7 bases, with 8 bases between them. The CDR3 region is CASSGGGTQYF. The CDR3 coding sequence is TGCGCCAGCAGCGGCGGAGGGACCCAGTACTTC.

The chain employs TRBV9 and TRBJ2-2; possibly TRBD2 for D (5 bases). Trimming took 4 bases from V and 9 from J, leaving 10 bases between them. This CDR3 contains 12 residues. CDR1 and CDR2 from the germline V gene are SGDLS and YYNGEE. The CDR3, as DNA: TGTGCCAGCAGCCCCGGGGTGCGGGAGCTGTTTTTT. It codes for CASSPGVRELFF.

The chain combines TRBV2 with TRBJ2-3; 10 nucleotides match TRBD2. Germline V gene data show CDR1 as SNHLY and CDR2 as FYNNEI. Unmatched junction bases numbered 11, after V lost 6 bases and J lost 5 bases. This CDR3 region has 16 residues. The CDR3 bases are TGTGCCAGCAGACCAACTACTAGCGGGGCGGGAGATACGCAGTATTTT. It yields the protein CASRPTTSGAGDTQYF.

Notes on this clone: The sample carries other DNA sequences with the same CDR3. This chain uses TRBV30 with TRBJ1-5, with TRBD1 as a possible D gene (6 bases). The germline V gene has CDR1 GTSNPN and CDR2 SVGIG (reference sequence). The CDR3 spans 13 residues. Trimming shortened V by 0 bases and J by 7 bases, and 10 bases separated the two germline ends. CDR3 DNA sequence: TGTGCCTGGAGTGTACAGGGAGACCAGCCCCAGCATTTT. This sequence encodes CAWSVQGDQPQHF. Combining the CDR3 with reference TRBV30 and TRBJ1-5 gives the whole variable domain SQTIHQWPATLVQPVGSPLSLECTVEGTSNPNLYWYRQAAGRGLQLLFYSVGIGQISSEVPQNLSASRPQDRQFILSSKKLLLSDSGFYLCAWSVQGDQPQHFGDGTRLSIL.

This chain links TRBV5-1 with TRBJ2-2; possible D gene TRBD1, 6 bases. CDR3 length equals 13 residues. Trimming stripped 4 bases from V and 5 bases from J, with 9 bases between. Germline V lookup: CDR1 SGHRS, CDR2 YFSETQ. CDR3 amino acids: CASSVRGTGELFF. As DNA, the CDR3 is TGCGCCAGCAGCGTCAGGGGTACCGGGGAGCTGTTTTTT.

The chain has TRBV11-2 and TRBJ2-7, with TRBD1 matching 7 bases. CDR3 length: 14 residues. The junction had 7 bases not matched to a gene; V was cut back by 5 bases and J by 3 bases. Germline V gene lookup returns CDR1 SGHAT and CDR2 FQNNGV. CDR3: CASSLFDRVYEQYF. The CDR3 region has the DNA TGTGCCAGCAGCCTCTTCGACAGGGTCTACGAGCAGTACTTC.

Concerning this clone: In the same sample, other DNA sequences code for this CDR3. V usage is TRBV30 and J usage is TRBJ1-4; a possible D gene is TRBD1 (6 bases). The CDR3 runs 14 residues. Germline loops: CDR1 GTSNPN, CDR2 SVGIG (reference sequence). Between the trimmed V and J ends, which lost 5 bases and 8 bases, there was a span of 18 bases. The CDR3 DNA follows: TGTGCCTGGTCGACGGGGGGCCCCTCCGAAAAACTGTTTTTT. The encoded protein is CAWSTGGPSEKLFF.

The V gene is TRBV5-1, the J gene TRBJ2-5, with D unclear. V lost 2 bases and J 7 bases, leaving 12 bases between the germline ends. The CDR3 contains 13 residues. Germline loops: CDR1 SGHRS, CDR2 YFSETQ. CDR3 coding DNA: TGCGCCAGCAGCTTAGAGGCAGACGGGACCCAGTACTTC. Protein: CASSLEADGTQYF.

The chain has TRBV5-4 and TRBJ2-5; D is perhaps TRBD2 (7 bases). The V end lost 0 bases, the J end lost 4 bases, and 13 bases lay between the germline ends. The CDR3 sequence is 15 residues long. Germline lookup yields CDR1 SGHNT and CDR2 YYREEE (reference sequence). In nucleotides, the CDR3 is TGTGCCAGCAGCTTGGAAGGGAGGGGGAGAGAGACCCAGTACTTC. This sequence encodes CASSLEGRGRETQYF.

The J gene is TRBJ2-1, the V gene TRBV27, with TRBD1 as a possible D gene (6 bases). V lost 0 bases and J 10 bases, leaving 16 bases between the germline ends. The CDR3 has 15 amino acids. Germline V CDR1 and CDR2: MNHEY, SMNVEV (reference sequence). The CDR3: CASSLSTWGQGEQFF. CDR3 bases: TGTGCCAGCAGTTTATCTACCTGGGGGCAGGGGGAGCAGTTCTTC.

The CDR3 region is CASSEGRVLTNEKLFF. The CDR3 DNA sequence: TGTGCCAGCAGTGAAGGCAGGGTCTTGACTAATGAAAAACTGTTTTTT. The chain uses TRBV25-1 and TRBJ1-4; weak D call: TRBD1 (5 bases). The CDR3 spans 16 residues. V dropped 2 bases and J dropped 2 bases, with 12 bases sitting between them. Germline V lookup: CDR1 MGHDK, CDR2 SYGVNS.